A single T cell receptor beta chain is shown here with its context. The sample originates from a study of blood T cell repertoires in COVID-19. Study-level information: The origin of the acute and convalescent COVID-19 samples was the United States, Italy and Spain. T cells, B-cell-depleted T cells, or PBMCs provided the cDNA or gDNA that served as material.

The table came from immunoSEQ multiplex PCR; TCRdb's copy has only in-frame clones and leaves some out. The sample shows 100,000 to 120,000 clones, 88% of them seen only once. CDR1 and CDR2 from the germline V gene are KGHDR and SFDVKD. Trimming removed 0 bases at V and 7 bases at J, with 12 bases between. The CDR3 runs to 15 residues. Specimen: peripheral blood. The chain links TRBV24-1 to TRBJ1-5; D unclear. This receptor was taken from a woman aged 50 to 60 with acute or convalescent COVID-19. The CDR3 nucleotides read TGTGCCACCAGTGATTTGCGTTCTTCGGGGCAGCCCCAGCATTTT. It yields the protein CATSDLRSSGQPQHF.